The 27 T cell receptor beta chains in this list originate from one sample, sequenced in a study of T cells in Graves' hyperthyroidism and ophthalmopathy. Authors of the study amplified TCR beta CDR3 regions from RNA transcripts. Primed by the HTBI set, a first-round RT-PCR was run on the TCR CDR3. TCRdb called the multiplex PCR reads again in MiXCR, with one record for every CDR3 protein. The data hold hundreds of thousands of distinct CDR3 sequences, with roughly a sixth observed a single time. Sequencing input: blood. The receptors originated from a woman younger than 30 with Graves' ophthalmopathy.

The chain carries TRBV27 and TRBJ1-1, with 10 bases aligning to TRBD1. The J segment lost 0 bases and the V segment lost 4 bases, leaving 17 bases of the junction unmatched. The CDR3 sequence is 20 residues long. CDR1 is MNHEY, CDR2 SMNVEV, per germline (reference sequence). CDR3 residues: CASSSATGGGLLLMNTEAFF. CDR3 in DNA: TGTGCCAGCAGTTCCGCGACAGGGGGCGGCTTACTTCTCATGAACACTGAAGCTTTCTTT.

This clonotype was recorded at least ten times. The chain links TRBV28 to TRBJ2-6; possibly TRBD1 for D (5 bases). Per the germline V gene, CDR1 is MDHEN and CDR2 is SYDVKM. The V and J ends lost 1 base and 2 bases respectively, with 9 bases between them. The CDR3 length is 16 residues. The CDR3 region is CASSLSGRAGANVLTF. The CDR3 DNA reads TGTGCCAGCAGTTTATCGGGCAGGGCTGGGGCCAACGTCCTGACTTTC. Full variable domain (missing parts from reference TRBV28 and TRBJ2-6): DVKVTQSSRYLVKRTGEKVFLECVQDMDHENMFWYRQDPGLGLRLIYFSYDVKMKEKGDIPEGYSVSREKKERFSLILESASTNQTSMYLCASSLSGRAGANVLTFGAGSRLTVL.

This clonotype was found a few times. J is TRBJ1-2 and V is TRBV6-1; D gene ambiguous. This CDR3 contains 14 residues. Germline V gene sequence: CDR1 MNHNS, CDR2 SASEGT. V was pared by 6 bases and J by 6 bases, with 17 bases between. The CDR3 DNA is TGTGCCAGCAGATTCGAGAACCAGGTCGATGGCTACACCTTC. Translating it yields CASRFENQVDGYTF.

This clonotype was seen many times. V and J are TRBV7-2 and TRBJ2-7; 11 nucleotides agree with TRBD1. CDR1 and CDR2 from the germline V gene are SGHTA and FQGNSA. The CDR3 has 14 amino acids. The V segment lost 5 bases and the J segment 2 bases; nucleotides outside the gene matches: 2. In DNA form, the CDR3 reads TGTGCCAGCAGCCGGGGACAGGGGGCCTACGAGCAGTACTTC. This sequence encodes CASSRGQGAYEQYF.

In this sample, this clonotype turned up many times. This chain joins TRBV7-9 and TRBJ2-3; D assignment may be TRBD1 or TRBD2 (5 bases each). This CDR3 has 13 amino acids. Germline V gene sequence: CDR1 SEHNR, CDR2 FQNEAQ (reference sequence). Trimming stripped 5 bases from V and 4 bases from J, with 10 bases between. The CDR3 sequence is CASSGTVADTQYF. For the CDR3, the DNA is TGTGCCAGCAGCGGGACCGTGGCAGATACGCAGTATTTT.

In this sample, this clonotype turned up a few times. The chain uses TRBV20-1 and TRBJ1-6, with TRBD1 matching 9 bases. The V gene end was trimmed by 0 bases and the J gene end by 12 bases; junction bases not matched to a gene: 9. The length of the CDR3 is 15 residues. Germline V CDR1 and CDR2: DFQATT, SNEGSKA (reference sequence). CDR3 sequence (DNA): TGCAGTGCTAGAGATCCGGGACAGGGTTTCGAACCCCTCCACTTT. Protein sequence: CSARDPGQGFEPLHF.

This clonotype occurred many times. The CDR3 sequence is CASSLSPDPLRSPLHF. Here the CDR3 DNA reads TGTGCCAGCAGTTTATCTCCGGACCCTTTGAGGTCACCCCTCCACTTT. The genes are TRBV27 and TRBJ1-6; no clear D. The CDR3 has 16 amino acids. The ends were cut back, 0 bases at V and 10 bases at J, with 16 bases in the middle. CDR1 and CDR2 (germline): MNHEY, SMNVEV (reference sequence).

Many counts were recorded for this clonotype. The V and J genes are TRBV28 and TRBJ1-1; D might be TRBD1 (5 bases). V was shortened by 7 bases and J by 4 bases, with 10 bases between the two germline ends. The CDR3 totals 12 residues. CDR1 and CDR2 (germline): MDHEN, SYDVKM. CDR3: CASTLTATEAFF. CDR3 bases: TGTGCCAGCACACTGACAGCCACTGAAGCTTTCTTT. The whole variable domain, filled in from reference TRBV28 and TRBJ1-1, reads DVKVTQSSRYLVKRTGEKVFLECVQDMDHENMFWYRQDPGLGLRLIYFSYDVKMKEKGDIPEGYSVSREKKERFSLILESASTNQTSMYLCASTLTATEAFFGQGTRLTVV.

The table lists this clonotype with many counts. This chain connects TRBV5-1 to TRBJ1-2; 10 bases align to TRBD1. Germline CDR1 is SGHRS and CDR2 is YFSETQ. There are 13 residues in the CDR3. The V segment lost 3 bases and the J segment 4 bases; nucleotides outside the gene matches: 0. In DNA form, the CDR3 reads TGCGCCAGCAGCTGGGACAGGGGCTATGGCTACACCTTC. It codes for CASSWDRGYGYTF. The full variable domain, with the rest looked up from reference TRBV5-1 and TRBJ1-2, is KAGVTQTPRYLIKTRGQQVTLSCSPISGHRSVSWYQQTPGQGLQFLFEYFSETQRNKGNFPGRFSGRQFSNSRSEMNVSTLELGDSALYLCASSWDRGYGYTFGSGTRLTVV.

This clonotype was seen a few times. This chain joins TRBV7-2 and TRBJ2-6; the D is unclear. This CDR3 is 15 amino acids long. Trimming pared 1 base from V and 1 base from J, leaving 5 bases between. The germline CDR1 and CDR2 sequences are SGHTA and FQGNSA. CDR3 coding DNA: TGTGCCAGCAGCTTAGGGCAATCTGGGGCCAACGTCCTGACTTTC. Protein product: CASSLGQSGANVLTF.

Many counts were recorded for this clonotype. This chain links TRBV11-2 with TRBJ2-1; 12 bases map to TRBD2. V was clipped by 4 bases and J by 9 bases; unmatched bases: 4. The CDR3 has 14 amino acids. CDR1 and CDR2 (germline): SGHAT, FQNNGV. CDR3 region: CASSSSGRAGEQFF. The CDR3 nucleotides are TGTGCCAGCAGCTCTAGCGGGAGGGCCGGTGAGCAGTTCTTC.

This clonotype was seen repeatedly, ten times or more. CDR3 DNA: TGTGCCAGCTACGATGACCGTTCCTACAATGAGCAGTTCTTC. This gives the protein CASYDDRSYNEQFF. This sequence joins TRBV2 and TRBJ2-1; D unclear. The CDR3 loop spans 14 amino acids. Trimming removed 8 bases at V and 1 base at J, with 12 bases between. The germline gives CDR1 SNHLY, CDR2 FYNNEI.

This clonotype was counted ten times or more. The genes are TRBV5-5 and TRBJ1-5; D perhaps matches TRBD1 (6 bases). Looked up from germline, CDR1 is SGHKS and CDR2 is YYEKEE (reference sequence). The CDR3 has 15 residues. The germline V and J ends were trimmed by 4 bases and 6 bases, with 17 bases remaining between them. The CDR3: CASSRRLDSSQPQHF. CDR3 in DNA: TGTGCCAGCAGCCGCCGTCTGGACAGTTCTCAGCCCCAGCATTTT.

There are many counts of this clonotype. The rearrangement links TRBV28 to TRBJ1-1; 12 nucleotides match TRBD1. Germline values: CDR1 MDHEN, CDR2 SYDVKM. Trimming at V came to 8 bases and at J to 10 bases, leaving 11 bases not matched to a gene. The CDR3 runs to 14 residues. This CDR3 reads CASDGGTGGFRAFF. CDR3 nucleotide sequence: TGTGCCAGCGACGGGGGGACAGGGGGCTTTAGAGCTTTCTTT.

Worth noting for this clonotype: This may come from a read error, since a much larger clone is one base off. This chain uses TRBV6-5 with TRBJ1-5; weak D call: TRBD1 (6 bases). The CDR3 runs to 14 residues. Trimming stripped 2 bases from V and 7 bases from J, with 12 bases between. CDR1 MNHEY and CDR2 SVGAGI come from the germline V gene. The CDR3 protein is CASSYDRTGQPQHF. Written as DNA, the CDR3 is TGTGCCAGCAGTTACGACAGGACTGGGCAGCCCCAGCATTTT.

This clonotype is a singleton in its sample. The gene calls are TRBV9 and TRBJ2-3, with 12 bases identical to TRBD2. Germline V lookup: CDR1 SGDLS, CDR2 YYNGEE. The CDR3 is 16 amino acids. Trimming removed 4 bases from V and 3 bases from J; junction bases left unmatched: 6. For the CDR3, the DNA is TGTGCCAGCAGCATAGCCGGGACTAGCGGGACAGATACGCAGTATTTT. Translating it yields CASSIAGTSGTDTQYF.

Ten or more counts support this clonotype. The chain has TRBV7-8 and TRBJ1-1, with D possibly matching TRBD1 (5 bases). With 5 bases removed from V and 0 bases from J, the gap between germline ends came to 13 bases. This CDR3 comprises 15 residues. Germline V gene lookup returns CDR1 SGHVS and CDR2 FQNEAQ. CDR3 sequence (DNA): TGTGCCAGCAGCCCGGGGCCGGAGATGAACACTGAAGCTTTCTTT. Translating it yields CASSPGPEMNTEAFF.

This clonotype was seen repeatedly, ten times or more. V and J are TRBV2 and TRBJ1-5; perhaps TRBD1 as D (5 bases). CDR3 length: 15 amino acids. The germline gives CDR1 SNHLY, CDR2 FYNNEI. V lost 6 bases and J 9 bases, leaving 21 bases between the germline ends. As DNA, the CDR3 is TGTGCCAGCAGGTTGGAGGGGCCGGCCGCAAGGCCCCAGCATTTT. Translating gives CASRLEGPAARPQHF.

The chain has TRBV9 and TRBJ1-3; 10 bases match TRBD1. The CDR3 has 16 residues. The germline gives CDR1 SGDLS, CDR2 YYNGEE. With V trimmed by 3 bases and J by 3 bases, 6 bases remained unmatched. This chain's CDR3 is CASSGPGTGDGNTIYF. CDR3 bases: TGTGCCAGCAGCGGACCCGGGACAGGGGATGGAAACACCATATATTTT.

CDR3 coding DNA: TGTGCCAGCAGCCCCGACAGGGGCAATAATGAAAAACTGTTTTTT. It is translated as CASSPDRGNNEKLFF. The V gene is TRBV11-2, the J gene TRBJ1-4, with TRBD1 identical over 8 bases. J lost 4 bases, V lost 5 bases, and 6 bases had no gene match. Per germline, CDR1 SGHAT and CDR2 FQNNGV. The CDR3 is 15 amino acids.

This clonotype has a count of ten or more. The chain employs TRBV7-9 and TRBJ2-3; D is perhaps TRBD1 (7 bases). In germline, CDR1 is SEHNR, CDR2 FQNEAQ (reference sequence). The V end was cut by 5 bases, the J end by 4 bases, with 16 bases between. CDR3 length: 15 amino acids. The CDR3 here is CASSPTGTAADTQYF. In DNA form, the CDR3 reads TGTGCCAGCAGCCCGACAGGGACTGCGGCAGATACGCAGTATTTT. Variable domain in full (rest from reference TRBV7-9 and TRBJ2-3): DTGVSQNPRHKITKRGQNVTFRCDPISEHNRLYWYRQTLGQGPEFLTYFQNEAQLEKSRLLSDRFSAERPKGSFSTLEIQRTEQGDSAMYLCASSPTGTAADTQYFGPGTRLTVL.

This clonotype was seen many times. J is TRBJ1-1 and V is TRBV7-8; 7 bases line up with TRBD1. V lost 4 bases to trimming and J lost 1 base; unmatched junction nucleotides: 9. Per the germline V gene, CDR1 is SGHVS and CDR2 is FQNEAQ. CDR3 size: 16 residues. The CDR3 is CASSSPTGTPNTEAFF. DNA for the CDR3: TGTGCCAGCAGCTCACCGACAGGGACCCCGAACACTGAAGCTTTCTTT.

The rearrangement joins TRBV28 to TRBJ2-7; 9 bases are a match to TRBD1. The germline V gene encodes CDR1 MDHEN and CDR2 SYDVKM. This CDR3 region has 17 residues. The V segment lost 7 bases and the J segment 5 bases; nucleotides outside the gene matches: 18. DNA for the CDR3: TGTGCCAGCATTTCACTTACCTCCGGGACAGGGCTGAACGAGCAGTACTTC. Its translation: CASISLTSGTGLNEQYF.

This clonotype was found a few times. The chain combines TRBV9 with TRBJ2-1; the D gene is possibly TRBD2 (6 bases). The V end was cut by 0 bases, the J end by 8 bases, with 15 bases between. The CDR3 is 15 amino acids. CDR1 SGDLS and CDR2 YYNGEE come from the germline V gene. The CDR3 reads CASSVADYGGHEQFF. The CDR3 DNA reads TGTGCCAGCAGCGTAGCTGACTATGGAGGGCATGAGCAGTTCTTC.

This clonotype was detected many times. The V call is TRBV20-1, the J call TRBJ1-2; 10 bases fit TRBD1. CDR1 and CDR2 (germline): DFQATT, SNEGSKA (reference sequence). V shed 6 bases, J shed 8 bases, and the junction held 6 bases outside the gene matches. This CDR3 region has 12 residues. This CDR3 is CSAGTGEVGYTF. For the CDR3, the DNA is TGCAGTGCAGGGACAGGGGAGGTCGGCTACACCTTC.

This clonotype was picked up a small number of times. The chain joins TRBV20-1 to TRBJ2-7, with no clear D. This CDR3 contains 10 residues. Germline-derived CDR1 and CDR2 are DFQATT and SNEGSKA (reference sequence). Trimming removed 5 bases from V and 3 bases from J, with 5 bases in between. The CDR3 sequence is CSAANYEQYF. As DNA, the CDR3 is TGCAGTGCTGCCAACTACGAGCAGTACTTC.

This clonotype was seen ten or more times. The chain uses TRBV10-3 and TRBJ1-1; the D is unclear. Germline V lookup: CDR1 ENHRY, CDR2 SYGVKD. V was cut by 6 bases and J by 3 bases, with 11 bases left in between. The CDR3 sequence is 13 residues long. CDR3 coding DNA: TGTGCCATCAGGAGCAGAGTCTACACTGAAGCTTTCTTT. Translating gives CAIRSRVYTEAFF.